Below are 12 T cell receptor beta chains sequenced from a single sample in a study of shared clonotypes between healthy human individuals (dated by TCRdb to 2018 to 2021). Library preparation used the immunoSEQ multiplex PCR assay. TCRdb limited this immuneACCESS table to in-frame rearrangements with V and J called. A share of clones is missing; checked studies link under half to unresolved V genes, and the rest is unexplained. This sample is represented by roughly 110,000 clones; over 65% of them were singletons. Of the sample, roughly 23% falls within the top ten clones. The specimen sequenced was memory CD8+ T cells sorted from blood. Explained via the paper, the cell subset or site label denotes: CD45RO+ cells pooled with CCR7-negative TemRA cells. These receptors all come from a woman in her 30s in good health.

The chain recombines TRBV14 with TRBJ2-7; 7 nucleotides align to TRBD2. The trim removed 0 bases at V and 2 bases at J, leaving 7 bases unmatched. Per the germline V gene, CDR1 is SGHDN and CDR2 is FVKESK. The CDR3 length is 16 residues. The CDR3 here is CASSQEGAGDPYEQYF. The CDR3 DNA reads as TGTGCCAGCAGCCAAGAAGGGGCGGGAGATCCCTACGAGCAGTACTTC.

This clone has more than one count but fewer than ten. The chain combines TRBV7-3 with TRBJ1-2, with 9 bases that match TRBD1. CDR3 length equals 15 residues. V was pared by 3 bases and J by 8 bases, with 10 bases of the junction left unmatched. Germline V gene lookup returns CDR1 SGHTA and CDR2 FQGTGA. The CDR3 here is CASSLSGTGTRGYTF. For the CDR3, the DNA is TGTGCCAGCAGCTTGTCCGGGACAGGGACTCGAGGCTACACCTTC. Full variable domain (rest looked up from reference TRBV7-3 and TRBJ1-2): GAGVSQTPSNKVTEKGKYVELRCDPISGHTALYWYRQSLGQGPEFLIYFQGTGAADDSGLPNDRFFAVRPEGSVSTLKIQRTERGDSAVYLCASSLSGTGTRGYTFGSGTRLTVV.

This clone was detected ten times or more. The same CDR3 arises from other DNA sequences in this sample as well. The chain joins TRBV6-4 to TRBJ2-3; TRBD2 matches 9 bases. Germline loops: CDR1 MRHNA, CDR2 SNTAGT. The CDR3 runs 15 residues. V trimming: 3 bases; J trimming: 0 bases; junction bases outside the gene matches: 1. CDR3 residues: CASSELAGSTDTQYF. The DNA for the CDR3 is TGTGCCAGCAGTGAACTAGCGGGTAGCACAGATACGCAGTATTTT.

Points on this clone: The same CDR3 also results from other DNA sequences found in this sample. This chain uses TRBV2 with TRBJ2-5, with no clear D. Germline assignment: CDR1 SNHLY and CDR2 FYNNEI. The CDR3 is 11 residues long. V lost 2 bases and J 4 bases, leaving 2 bases between the germline ends. The CDR3 sequence: CASSELETQYF. For the CDR3, the DNA is TGTGCCAGCAGTGAATTAGAGACCCAGTACTTC.

The CDR3 DNA reads as TGTGCCAGCAGTGCAGGGAACACCGGGGAGCTGTTTTTT. Residues: CASSAGNTGELFF. The chain couples TRBV6-4 to TRBJ2-2; D ambiguous. The V and J ends lost 4 bases and 1 base respectively, with 4 bases between them. Per the germline V gene, CDR1 is MRHNA and CDR2 is SNTAGT. The CDR3 covers 13 residues.

The chain carries TRBV6-4 and TRBJ2-1, with 13 bases aligning to TRBD2. The CDR3 spans 15 residues. Germline CDR1 and CDR2: MRHNA and SNTAGT. J was trimmed by 9 bases and V by 5 bases; bases with no gene match: 7. CDR3 DNA: TGTGCCAGCAGTACTCGGACTAGCGGGAGCCGTGAGCAGTTCTTC. Translating gives CASSTRTSGSREQFF.

This chain uses TRBV5-6 with TRBJ1-1, with D unclear. The CDR3 has 11 residues. Germline values: CDR1 SGHDT, CDR2 YYEEEE. V lost 2 bases and J lost 8, with 7 bases in between. The CDR3 protein is CASSLRVEAFF. In DNA form, the CDR3 reads TGTGCCAGCAGCTTACGGGTGGAAGCTTTCTTT.

In its sample, this clone was seen a few times. The sample contains more than one DNA sequence encoding this CDR3. This chain joins TRBV5-1 and TRBJ2-1, with D unclear. CDR3 length: 15 residues. V was cut by 0 bases and J by 0 bases, with 7 bases left in between. CDR1 and CDR2 (germline): SGHRS, YFSETQ. The CDR3: CASSLDSSSYNEQFF. The DNA of the CDR3 is TGCGCCAGCAGCTTGGACAGTAGCTCCTACAATGAGCAGTTCTTC.

This clone was found a few times. The V and J genes are TRBV27 and TRBJ2-7; D not certain. V lost 7 bases and J lost 3, with 13 bases in between. CDR1 is MNHEY and CDR2 is SMNVEV in the germline V gene (reference sequence). The CDR3 is made up of 13 amino acids. The CDR3 reads CASTPDGRYEQYF. CDR3 coding DNA: TGTGCCAGCACCCCGGACGGACGCTACGAGCAGTACTTC.

This clone showed up just a few times. The chain has TRBV11-2 and TRBJ2-7, with 7 nucleotides matching TRBD1. CDR3 length: 14 residues. In germline, CDR1 is SGHAT, CDR2 FQNNGV. V lost 3 bases, J lost 4 bases, and 6 bases stayed unmatched. For the CDR3, the DNA is TGTGCCAGCAGCTTTACCACAGGGGCGTACGAGCAGTACTTC. The encoded protein is CASSFTTGAYEQYF.

The chain joins TRBV2 to TRBJ2-3; TRBD2 is a possible D gene (5 bases). V dropped 7 bases and J dropped 3 bases, with 14 bases sitting between them. CDR1 and CDR2 (germline): SNHLY, FYNNEI. The CDR3 is 14 residues long. CDR3 DNA sequence: TGTGCCAGCAATCGTGCGGGTTCAACAGATACGCAGTATTTT. The encoded protein is CASNRAGSTDTQYF.

The chain recombines TRBV2 with TRBJ2-3, with D unclear. Germline CDR1 reads SNHLY; CDR2 reads FYNNEI. The V end lost 7 bases, the J end lost 1 base, and 24 bases lay between the germline ends. There are 18 residues in the CDR3. CDR3 sequence reads: CASNDSPGSRLGTDTQYF. In DNA form, the CDR3 reads TGTGCCAGCAATGACTCCCCAGGCAGTCGACTGGGCACAGATACGCAGTATTTT. Looking up the rest from reference TRBV2 and TRBJ2-3 gives the full variable domain: EPEVTQTPSHQVTQMGQEVILRCVPISNHLYFYWYRQILGQKVEFLVSFYNNEISEKSEIFDDQFSVERPDGSNFTLKIRSTKLEDSAMYFCASNDSPGSRLGTDTQYFGPGTRLTVL.